Shown below are 14 T cell receptor beta chains from a single sample sequenced in a study of blood T cells in healthy people across ages. The use of a sample-barcoded 5' primer and a J-beta primer mix characterized a second PCR of about 7 to 12 cycles. Using its own MiXCR run on the 5' RACE reads, TCRdb lists one record per CDR3 protein. The sample carries 1.2 million to 1.5 million distinct CDR3 sequences, around 42% recorded once. Sequencing was done on a sample of blood. The source of these receptors is a young woman in good health.

The genes are TRBV15 and TRBJ2-7; no reliable D call. There are 13 residues in the CDR3. Germline CDR1 reads LNHNV; CDR2 reads YYDKDF (reference sequence). V was shortened by 5 bases and J by 0 bases, with 8 bases between the two germline ends. CDR3 protein: CATSDWDSYEQYF. The DNA of the CDR3 is TGTGCCACCAGCGATTGGGACTCCTACGAGCAGTACTTC.

This clonotype was observed a few times. The chain uses TRBV6-5 and TRBJ2-7, with 8 bases that match TRBD1. V shed 2 bases, J shed 5 bases, and the junction held 8 bases outside the gene matches. The CDR3 spans 15 residues. CDR1 is MNHEY and CDR2 is SVGAGI in the germline V gene. The CDR3, as DNA: TGTGCCAGCAGTTACACAACAGGGACAGGAGACGAGCAGTACTTC. Amino acids: CASSYTTGTGDEQYF.

The CDR3 DNA reads TGTGCCAGCAGCTTACTAGCGGGAGTCGGTGTGAGGATGAATGAGCAGTTCTTC. Protein: CASSLLAGVGVRMNEQFF. The chain joins TRBV11-2 to TRBJ2-1, with 10 nucleotides matching TRBD2. The CDR3 sequence is 18 residues long. Unmatched junction bases numbered 14, after V lost 2 bases and J lost 7 bases. Germline loops: CDR1 SGHAT, CDR2 FQNNGV.

This clonotype was counted ten times or more. This chain joins TRBV29-1 and TRBJ2-5; D unresolved. The V gene's germline CDR1 is SQVTM and CDR2 ANQGSEA. The CDR3 has 12 residues. V lost 4 bases to trimming and J lost 5 bases, with 11 bases between them. In DNA form, the CDR3 reads TGCAGCGTTGGACGAGGAGAGGAGACCCAGTACTTC. Its protein product is CSVGRGEETQYF.

This clonotype appeared many times. The genes are TRBV28 and TRBJ2-5, with D possibly TRBD1 on 5 matching bases. This CDR3 region has 16 residues. Germline values: CDR1 MDHEN, CDR2 SYDVKM. Deletions cut 1 base from V and 1 base from J, with 13 bases between. This CDR3 reads CASSLFTGYFQETQYF. The CDR3 DNA reads as TGTGCCAGCAGTTTATTCACAGGCTATTTCCAAGAGACCCAGTACTTC.

The chain carries TRBV20-1 and TRBJ2-1; 11 positions agree with TRBD2. The CDR3 contains 17 residues. V dropped 6 bases and J dropped 5; count of bases not matched to a gene: 15. CDR1 DFQATT and CDR2 SNEGSKA come from the germline V gene (reference sequence). The CDR3 loop is CSALTSGIPGSHNEQFF. DNA of the CDR3: TGCAGTGCACTGACTAGCGGGATCCCCGGGTCACACAATGAGCAGTTCTTC.

This clonotype has more than one count but fewer than ten. J is TRBJ2-5 and V is TRBV20-1; no clear D. CDR1 is DFQATT, CDR2 SNEGSKA, per germline (reference sequence). Trimming cost V 5 bases and J 5 bases, with 12 bases left between them. The CDR3 loop spans 12 amino acids. CDR3 DNA sequence: TGCAGTGCTCCTAGTACTTGGGAGACCCAGTACTTC. Its translation: CSAPSTWETQYF.

The gene calls are TRBV5-1 and TRBJ2-3; D is undetermined. V lost 0 bases to trimming and J lost 2 bases, with 13 bases between them. Germline-derived CDR1 and CDR2 are SGHRS and YFSETQ. The CDR3 consists of 16 residues. The CDR3: CASSLDARLATDTQYF. CDR3 nucleotide sequence: TGCGCCAGCAGCTTGGATGCCCGTCTGGCCACAGATACGCAGTATTTT.

J is TRBJ2-2 and V is TRBV21-1. TRBV21-1 is noted as a pseudogene. CDR3 size: 12 residues. This CDR3 reads CASSTIVGELFF. The CDR3 DNA follows: TGTGCCAGCAGCACAATAGTTGGGGAGCTGTTTTTT.

DNA for the CDR3: TGTGCCAGCAGTTCCCAGGGGGGACAAGCAGAAGCTTTCTTT. Translating it yields CASSSQGGQAEAFF. The rearrangement links TRBV12-3 or TRBV12-4 to TRBJ1-1; 7 bases match TRBD1. CDR3 size: 14 residues. With V trimmed by 4 bases and J by 8 bases, 10 bases remained unmatched.

The genes are TRBV20-1 and TRBJ2-3, with D hard to call. The germline CDR1 and CDR2 sequences are DFQATT and SNEGSKA (reference sequence). Trimming pared 3 bases from V and 2 bases from J, leaving 12 bases between. CDR3 length: 14 amino acids. CDR3 residues: CSARRRALTDTQYF. The CDR3, as DNA: TGCAGTGCTAGGCGACGAGCCCTCACAGATACGCAGTATTTT.

This clonotype was detected only a few times. V usage is TRBV24-1 and J usage is TRBJ2-1; D gene uncertain. Germline V gene data show CDR1 as KGHDR and CDR2 as SFDVKD. Trimming shortened V by 10 bases and J by 4 bases, and 7 bases separated the two germline ends. This CDR3 has 11 amino acids. CDR3 sequence reads: CATGVYNEQFF. DNA of the CDR3: TGTGCCACGGGCGTATACAATGAGCAGTTCTTC.

This clonotype was seen a few times. V usage is TRBV27 and J usage is TRBJ1-2; perhaps TRBD1 as D (5 bases). The CDR3 length is 14 residues. CDR1 and CDR2 from the germline V gene are MNHEY and SMNVEV (reference sequence). V was cut by 7 bases and J by 6 bases, with 18 bases left in between. The CDR3 DNA follows: TGTGCCAGCATGGCCCAGGGCAGGGTAGATGGCTACACCTTC. Translation gives CASMAQGRVDGYTF.

This clonotype was seen a few times. The chain combines TRBV7-9 with TRBJ1-2; no reliable D call. CDR3 length: 14 residues. The germline CDR1 and CDR2 sequences are SEHNR and FQNEAQ (reference sequence). V was pared by 5 bases and J by 6 bases, with 16 bases between. CDR3 DNA: TGTGCCAGCAGCCCCCCAGCCCGACCAGATGGCTACACCTTC. Encoded protein: CASSPPARPDGYTF.